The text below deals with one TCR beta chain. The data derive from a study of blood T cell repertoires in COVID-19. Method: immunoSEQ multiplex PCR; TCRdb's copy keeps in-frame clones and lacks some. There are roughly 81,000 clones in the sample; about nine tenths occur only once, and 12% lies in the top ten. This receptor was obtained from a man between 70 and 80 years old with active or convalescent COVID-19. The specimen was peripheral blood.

In DNA, the CDR3 is TGTGCCATCAGGGGGGGGGACTTCTCGAACACCGGGGAGCTGTTTTTT. It translates to CAIRGGDFSNTGELFF. The rearrangement joins TRBV10-3 to TRBJ2-2, with 7 bases aligning to TRBD2. Germline CDR1 and CDR2: ENHRY and SYGVKD. V lost 6 bases to trimming and J lost 0 bases; unmatched junction nucleotides: 7. The CDR3 loop spans 16 amino acids.